The 9 T cell receptor beta chains given below trace back to one sample, sequenced in a study of blood T cell repertoires in COVID-19. Only in-frame clones appear in the TCRdb table, and some are missing; sequencing was by immunoSEQ multiplex PCR. The table has hundreds of thousands of clones, 83% seen once. Sequencing was performed on peripheral blood. These receptors all stem from a woman aged 25 to 39 with COVID-19, enrolled during active disease.

The chain combines TRBV5-5 with TRBJ1-5, with D perhaps TRBD1 (6 bases). The germline V and J ends were trimmed by 3 bases and 4 bases, with 8 bases remaining between them. Per the germline V gene, CDR1 is SGHKS and CDR2 is YYEKEE (reference sequence). The length of the CDR3 is 13 residues. For the CDR3, the DNA is TGTGCCAGCAGCTCGACAGGAAATCAGCCCCAGCATTTT. Translating gives CASSSTGNQPQHF.

This clone was counted a few times. The chain joins TRBV4-2 to TRBJ2-7; 7 nucleotides agree with TRBD1. The trim removed 4 bases at V and 3 bases at J, leaving 3 bases unmatched. Germline CDR1 is LGHNA and CDR2 is YNFKEQ. The CDR3 totals 13 residues. The CDR3 is CASSRDRDYEQYF. In nucleotides, the CDR3 is TGTGCCAGCAGCCGGGACAGAGACTACGAGCAGTACTTC.

The CDR3 DNA is TGTGCCAGCAGCCAAGATAGGGGGGGTAGCACAGATACGCAGTATTTT. Protein product: CASSQDRGGSTDTQYF. The chain employs TRBV3-1 (or the pseudogene TRBV3-2) and TRBJ2-3; maybe TRBD2 (7 bases). V lost 0 bases, J lost 0 bases, and 10 bases lay in between. Germline V gene data show CDR1 as LGHDT and CDR2 as YNNKEL (reference sequence). The CDR3 has 16 amino acids.

This clone was found once. The rearrangement uses TRBV2 and TRBJ1-4; no clear D gene. The CDR3 is 13 amino acids. V lost 4 bases to trimming and J lost 4 bases, with 7 bases between them. From germline, CDR1 is SNHLY and CDR2 FYNNEI. Here the CDR3 DNA reads TGTGCCAGCAGTGTGGACTTTAATGAAAAACTGTTTTTT. Protein product: CASSVDFNEKLFF.

The rearrangement links TRBV28 to TRBJ2-7; TRBD1 matches at 8 bases. V lost 4 bases to trimming and J lost 5 bases; unmatched junction nucleotides: 10. This CDR3 is built from 15 residues. Germline V gene lookup returns CDR1 MDHEN and CDR2 SYDVKM. For the CDR3, the DNA is TGTGCCAGCAGTTCAATACCGGGACAGGCGAACGAGCAGTACTTC. It specifies CASSSIPGQANEQYF. Using reference TRBV28 and TRBJ2-7 for the parts outside the CDR3, the full variable domain is DVKVTQSSRYLVKRTGEKVFLECVQDMDHENMFWYRQDPGLGLRLIYFSYDVKMKEKGDIPEGYSVSREKKERFSLILESASTNQTSMYLCASSSIPGQANEQYFGPGTRLTVT.

This chain uses TRBV18 with TRBJ2-3; 11 bases match TRBD2. Germline assignment: CDR1 KGHSH and CDR2 LQKENI. This CDR3 is built from 18 residues. With V trimmed by 1 base and J by 0 bases, 6 bases remained unmatched. In DNA, the CDR3 is TGTGCCAGCTCACCACTGACTAGCGGGGTTACTAGCACAGATACGCAGTATTTT. Translated, it gives CASSPLTSGVTSTDTQYF.

The CDR3: CASSPSGTGGEKLFF. CDR3 nucleotides: TGTGCCAGCAGCCCATCCGGGACGGGGGGTGAAAAACTGTTTTTT. The rearrangement joins TRBV7-6 to TRBJ1-4, with D maybe TRBD1 (5 bases). V lost 5 bases, J lost 7 bases, and 17 bases lay in between. This CDR3 is built from 15 residues. The germline gives CDR1 SGHVS, CDR2 FNYEAQ.

This chain uses TRBV3-1 (or the pseudogene TRBV3-2) with TRBJ2-7; D call uncertain. V was shortened by 4 bases and J by 2 bases, with 9 bases between the two germline ends. The CDR3 spans 13 residues. Looked up from germline, CDR1 is LGHDT and CDR2 is YNNKEL (reference sequence). In DNA form, the CDR3 reads TGTGCCAGCAGCCCCGACGGAGCCTACGAGCAGTACTTC. Translating it yields CASSPDGAYEQYF.

DNA of the CDR3: TGTGCCAGCAGCCAGGGGTTGACAGGGGAAGAGACCCAGTACTTC. Protein sequence: CASSQGLTGEETQYF. The V call is TRBV3-1 (or the pseudogene TRBV3-2), the J call TRBJ2-5; 8 bases fit TRBD1. The CDR3 consists of 15 residues. CDR1 and CDR2 (germline): LGHDT, YNNKEL (reference sequence). With V trimmed by 3 bases and J by 3 bases, 6 bases remained unmatched.